This TCR beta chain was captured in a study of cytomegalovirus exposure and HLA in healthy donors. Notes on the study in general: Specificity of a few CMV-associated chains for CMV antigens was verified in vitro. Reportedly, HLA-A and HLA-B alleles of most subjects were accurately predicted from TCR beta. Further analysis was carried out later, and it showed several of the most significant clusters appearing linked to common viral pathogens. Earlier analysis found most TCR beta V segments productive about 90% or about 30% of the time.

By sample share, this clone is medium-sized (0.01 to 0.1%). The antigen remains unidentified. Other DNA sequences in this specimen translate into the identical CDR3. The PCR contained 60 Vbeta and 13 Jbeta primers. Generated by immunoSEQ multiplex PCR, the TCRdb table keeps only in-frame clones and is missing some. Of over 150,000 clones listed, around 77% are singletons. What was sequenced was PBMCs. This sequence originates from a woman aged 25 to 39 in good health and CMV-seronegative.

The chain's CDR3 is CASRQDNEQFF. In DNA, the CDR3 is TGCGCCAGCAGGCAGGACAATGAGCAGTTCTTC. The V call is TRBV10-2, the J call TRBJ2-1, with D hard to call. In germline, CDR1 is WSHSY, CDR2 SAAADI. The CDR3 is 11 amino acids. Trimming removed 6 bases from V and 5 bases from J, with 5 bases in between.